Listed below are T cell receptor beta chains from one sample, sequenced in a study of T cell repertoires in cytomegalovirus infection. TCRdb analysed the reads with MiXCR anew, one entry per CDR3 protein. This table holds a few hundred thousand distinct CDR3 sequences, roughly 20% found once. Sequencing was done on a sample of CD8+ T cells from PBMCs. All receptors derive from a human donor in good health (CMV status not recorded). Some clones in this sample may be carry-over from other donors' samples. Both conserved end residues are part of each CDR3. The order of the fields is J gene, clone size, D gene, V gene, CDR3 DNA, CDR3 protein. D genes are given only for firm matches. Only part of the rows carry a size: once, few, many, or a class if the clone is expanded.

J: TRBJ2-1; size: few; D: TRBD1; V: TRBV29-1; DNA: TGCAGCCACCGAGCAGGGGGAGCCTACAATGAGCAGTTCTTC; CDR3: CSHRAGGAYNEQFF
J: TRBJ1-1; size: many; D: NA; V: TRBV5-6; DNA: TGTGCCAGCAGCTTGTTTGACATGAACACTGAAGCTTTCTTT; CDR3: CASSLFDMNTEAFF
J: TRBJ1-1; size: NA; D: NA; V: TRBV19; DNA: TGTGCCAGTAGCCAGGGGTATAGGAACACTGAAGCTTTCTTT; CDR3: CASSQGYRNTEAFF
J: TRBJ2-7; size: NA; D: TRBD1; V: TRBV20-1; DNA: TGCAGTGCTTCGGACAGGGGCTGGGAGCAGTACTTC; CDR3: CSASDRGWEQYF
J: TRBJ1-1; size: few; D: TRBD1; V: TRBV6-6; DNA: TGTGCCAGCAGCCAGACAGGGTCGAACACTGAAGCTTTCTTT; CDR3: CASSQTGSNTEAFF
J: TRBJ1-1; size: NA; D: NA; V: TRBV11-2; DNA: TGTGCCAGCAGCTTGGGACCGTATATGAACACTGAAGCTTTCTTT; CDR3: CASSLGPYMNTEAFF
J: TRBJ1-1; size: NA; D: NA; V: TRBV28; DNA: TGTGCCAGCACCCCCCCTTGGGACATTTCGCCCGGGGAGACTGAAGCTTTCTTT; CDR3: CASTPPWDISPGETEAFF
J: TRBJ2-2; size: few; D: NA; V: TRBV27; DNA: TGTGCCAGCAGCGATCTAGCACCGCCGCTCACCGGGGAGCTGTTTTTT; CDR3: CASSDLAPPLTGELFF
J: TRBJ2-1; size: few; D: TRBD1; V: TRBV5-1; DNA: TGCGCCAGCAGCGTGGGACAGCTCTACAATGAGCAGTTCTTC; CDR3: CASSVGQLYNEQFF
J: TRBJ2-5; size: once; D: NA; V: TRBV6-5; DNA: TGTGCCAGCCAAGGACGGATCCAAGAGACCCAGTACTTC; CDR3: CASQGRIQETQYF
J: TRBJ2-3; size: NA; D: TRBD2; V: TRBV28; DNA: TGTGCCAGCTGGGAGCGGGGGGGCACAGATACGCAGTATTTT; CDR3: CASWERGGTDTQYF
J: TRBJ2-7; size: many; D: TRBD2; V: TRBV7-9; DNA: TGTGCCAGCAGCTTAGTGGGACTAGCCTCCGAGCAGTACTTC; CDR3: CASSLVGLASEQYF
J: TRBJ2-3; size: NA; D: NA; V: TRBV7-3; DNA: TGTGCCAGCAGCTTAACGGCAGGGACAGATACGCAGTATTTT; CDR3: CASSLTAGTDTQYF
J: TRBJ2-2; size: NA; D: NA; V: TRBV29-1; DNA: TGCAGCGTTGTCGTAGCACGGGACACCGGGGAGCTGTTTTTT; CDR3: CSVVVARDTGELFF
J: TRBJ1-2; size: NA; D: NA; V: TRBV9; DNA: TGTGCCAGCAGCGGCCGGGACTACGCCTTC; CDR3: CASSGRDYAF
J: TRBJ1-2; size: few; D: NA; V: TRBV19; DNA: TGTGCCAGCTCCCCTACAGTAAGCTATGGCTACACCTTC; CDR3: CASSPTVSYGYTF
J: TRBJ2-7; size: NA; D: NA; V: TRBV7-6; DNA: TGTGCCAGCAGCTTAGCCCAGGGGTGGGAGCAGTACTTC; CDR3: CASSLAQGWEQYF
J: TRBJ1-1; size: NA; D: TRBD1; V: TRBV2; DNA: TGTGCCAGCAGTGAAGACAGGGGGTACACTGAAGCTTTCTTT; CDR3: CASSEDRGYTEAFF
J: TRBJ2-5; size: NA; D: NA; V: TRBV2; DNA: TGTGCCAGCAGGGAGCACCTCAGGGACCAGGAGACCCAGTACTTC; CDR3: CASREHLRDQETQYF
J: TRBJ1-2; size: NA; D: NA; V: TRBV6-1; DNA: TGTGCCAGCAGTTCATCCGGGACACTCCAAGGGGGCTACACCTTC; CDR3: CASSSSGTLQGGYTF
J: TRBJ2-1; size: NA; D: NA; V: TRBV27; DNA: TGTGCCAGCCGGTACGGGGGGCGTCACAATGAGCAGTTCTTC; CDR3: CASRYGGRHNEQFF
J: TRBJ2-4; size: many; D: NA; V: TRBV12-3/TRBV12-4; DNA: TGTGCCAGCAGATCCCTCTCGTCGGGGGTCGATAGGGACATTCAGTACTTC; CDR3: CASRSLSSGVDRDIQYF
J: TRBJ2-7; size: many; D: NA; V: TRBV7-2; DNA: TGTGCCAGCAGCGATACAGGATACGAGCAGTACTTC; CDR3: CASSDTGYEQYF